The 15 T cell receptor beta chains listed next were all sequenced from one sample in a study of tissue T cells after allogeneic stem cell transplantation. Clones were read by immunoSEQ multiplex PCR, and TCRdb kept only the in-frame ones, dropping some. The top ten hold approximately 29% of the sample, which has 1,500 to 2,000 clones, 49% seen once. Time point indicated: mouse harvest day 14 after allogeneic transplant. Tail vein injection delivered 10^7 T-cell-depleted bone marrow cells and 10^6 splenic CD5+ T cells. Sequencing used blood. These receptors all stem from a female BALB/c mouse given C57BL/6 T cells with graft-versus-host disease after an allogeneic hematopoietic cell transplant.

This clone was detected only once. Any gene name here is a mouse gene name. The read terminates 1 residue before the CDR3 end, so the remaining end is supplied by the germline J gene. The chain links TRBV1 to TRBJ2-2; 7 bases agree with TRBD1. The CDR3 spans 14 residues. The germline CDR1 and CDR2 sequences are NSQYPW and LRSPGD (reference sequence). The V gene end was trimmed by 5 bases and the J gene end by 6 bases; junction bases not matched to a gene: 6. The CDR3 bases that were read are TGCACCTGCAGTCTCGACAGGGACGCCGGGCAGCTCTAC. Protein sequence: CTCSLDRDAGQLY. The CDR3, in full, reads CTCSLDRDAGQLYF.

This clone is deemed medium-sized (0.01 to 0.1%). Gene names denote mouse genes. Read coverage stops 1 residue before the CDR3 terminus; the germline J gene supplies the remainder. This chain connects TRBV13-2 to TRBJ2-1; D remains unclear. The germline V and J ends were trimmed by 2 bases and 7 bases, with 1 base remaining between them. The CDR3 runs to 10 residues. In germline, CDR1 is NNHNN, CDR2 SYGAGS (reference sequence). The CDR3 bases that were read are TGTGCCAGCGGTGAAGCTGAGCAGTTC. It specifies CASGEAEQF. In full, the CDR3 reads CASGEAEQFF.

A word on this clone: The genes and germline here are from mouse. Read sequence stops 1 residue before the CDR3 end, and the germline J gene provides the missing end. V usage is TRBV21 and J usage is TRBJ1-2; D remains unclear. TRBV21 is treated as an ORF (open reading frame) with a function not yet certain. CDR3 length: 13 residues. V was trimmed by 2 bases and J by 4 bases, leaving 8 bases between them. CDR3 loop: CASSQRGSSDYTF. CDR3 DNA (partial): TGTGCTAGCAGTCAAAGAGGGAGCTCCGACTACACC.

With respect to this clone: Here the gene names and germline are mouse. The CDR3 is cut off 1 residue early in the read; its end comes from the germline J gene. This rearrangement joins TRBV16 to TRBJ2-7; 7 nucleotides line up with TRBD2. J lost 3 bases, V lost 1 base, and 6 bases had no gene match. In germline, CDR1 is SGHSA, CDR2 FRNQAP. This CDR3 comprises 15 residues. CDR3 DNA, as far as it was read: TGTGCAAGCAGCTTAGGGGCGGGGGGGGGCTATGAACAGTAC. Its protein product is CASSLGAGGGYEQY. The CDR3 in its entirety is CASSLGAGGGYEQYF.

Remarks on this clone: Mouse germline and gene names are used. The read terminates 1 residue before the CDR3 end, so the remaining end is supplied by the germline J gene. The rearrangement links TRBV26 to TRBJ2-1; D unresolved. Germline-derived CDR1 and CDR2 are KGHPV and FQNQEV (reference sequence). V gave up 3 bases and J gave up 3 bases, with 6 bases separating them. The CDR3 extends over 13 amino acids. This chain's CDR3 is CASSLVSYAEQFF. CDR3 bases read: TGTGCCAGCAGTCTCGTCAGCTATGCTGAGCAGTTC.

Worth noting for this clone: The genes are named according to mouse. The CDR3 end is not reached by the read, which stops 1 residue before it; the germline J gene fills it in. The chain carries TRBV16 and TRBJ2-5; 8 bases line up with TRBD2. The ends lost 5 bases at V and 1 base at J; junction bases unmatched: 5. This CDR3 has 15 residues. Germline V gene lookup returns CDR1 SGHSA and CDR2 FRNQAP. CDR3 region: CASSLDWGDQDTQYF. Incomplete CDR3 DNA: TGTGCAAGCAGCCTCGACTGGGGAGACCAAGACACCCAGTAC. The complete variable domain, with remaining parts taken from reference TRBV16 and TRBJ2-5, reads NAGVIQTPRHKVTGKGQEATLWCEPISGHSAVFWYRQTIVQGLEFLTYFRNQAPIDDSGMPKERFSAQMPNQSHSTLKIQSTQPQDSAVYLCASSLDWGDQDTQYFGPGTRLLVL.

A remark on this clone: Here the gene names and germline are mouse. The read falls 1 residue short of the CDR3 end, and the missing part is taken from the germline J gene. The chain uses TRBV16 and TRBJ2-7; the D gene is possibly TRBD2 (6 bases). V was pared by 0 bases and J by 4 bases, with 10 bases between. The CDR3 has 14 amino acids. Germline V lookup: CDR1 SGHSA, CDR2 FRNQAP. The DNA read from the CDR3 is TGTGCAAGCAGCTTAGAGCCCGGGGGGTATGAACAGTAC. The encoded protein is CASSLEPGGYEQY. The complete CDR3 sequence is CASSLEPGGYEQYF.

Of note for this clone: A far bigger clonotype differs at one base, so this is likely a read error. These gene names are mouse names. The read falls 1 residue short of the CDR3 end, and the missing part is taken from the germline J gene. The rearrangement joins TRBV31 to TRBJ2-1; the D is unclear. This CDR3 has 11 amino acids. Germline assignment: CDR1 GKSSPN and CDR2 SITVG. CDR3 sequence reads: CAWSPDAQQFF. Incomplete CDR3 DNA: TGTGCCTGGAGCCCCGATGCTCAGCAGTTC.

This clone is deemed medium-sized. The genes are named according to mouse. The sequenced part of the CDR3 DNA is TGTGCCAGCAGCTTGGACTGGGTCCTCTATGAACAGTAC. Its protein is CASSLDWVLYEQY. From start to end, the CDR3 is CASSLDWVLYEQYF. The chain couples TRBV4 to TRBJ2-7; 8 bases match TRBD2. The read ends 1 residue shy of where the CDR3 ends; the end is completed using the germline J gene. Trimming cost V 4 bases and J 3 bases; bases outside gene matches: 5. Germline lookup yields CDR1 LGHDT and CDR2 YNNKQL (reference sequence). The CDR3 is 14 amino acids.

Details on this clone: The gene names here belong to mouse. The read comes to an end 1 residue before the CDR3 does, leaving the germline J gene to fill in the end. The chain recombines TRBV13-3 with TRBJ1-5; 8 bases line up with TRBD1. Germline V gene lookup returns CDR1 NNHDY and CDR2 SYVADS. Trimming at V came to 5 bases and at J to 3 bases, leaving 4 bases not matched to a gene. The CDR3 is made up of 14 amino acids. CDR3 region: CASRYRGGNQAPLF. The part of the CDR3 DNA that was read is TGTGCCAGCAGGTACAGGGGGGGCAACCAGGCTCCGCTT.

On this clone itself: The gene symbols are mouse symbols. With the read ending 1 residue before the CDR3 end, the germline J gene is used to fill in that end. This chain connects TRBV26 to TRBJ2-7; 10 nucleotides match TRBD2. The germline V gene encodes CDR1 KGHPV and CDR2 FQNQEV (reference sequence). The V gene end was trimmed by 1 base and the J gene end by 2 bases; junction bases not matched to a gene: 2. CDR3 length: 15 amino acids. CDR3 loop: CASSLLTGGTYEQYF. The CDR3 DNA, read in part, is TGTGCCAGCAGTCTGTTGACTGGGGGGACCTATGAACAGTAC.

This clone appeared a single time. These gene names are mouse names. From the germline J gene comes the end of the CDR3, since the read stops 1 residue before it. The V gene is TRBV12-2, the J gene TRBJ2-5; D is unclear. The CDR3 covers 13 residues. CDR1 is SGHLS, CDR2 HYDKME, per germline. The V and J ends lost 2 bases and 5 bases respectively, with 10 bases between them. CDR3 sequence reads: CASSRPSRDTQYF. The sequenced part of the CDR3 DNA is TGTGCCAGCTCTCGACCCTCTCGAGACACCCAGTAC.

Relative to its sample, this clone is medium-sized. Genes and germline come from the mouse. The read finishes 1 residue shy of the CDR3 end, and the germline J gene is used to complete it. V usage is TRBV5 and J usage is TRBJ2-7, with 11 positions matching TRBD2. CDR1 is LGHNA and CDR2 is YNLKQL in the germline V gene (reference sequence). CDR3 length: 15 amino acids. Losses at the gene ends were 1 base for V and 3 bases for J; bases not matched to a gene: 2. CDR3 loop: CASSQGTGGLYEQYF. Incomplete CDR3 DNA: TGTGCCAGCAGCCAAGGGACTGGGGGGCTCTATGAACAGTAC.

Concerning this clone itself: The germline and genes are mouse ones. Read data end 1 residue before the CDR3 end; the end is taken from the germline J gene. The chain has TRBV19 and TRBJ2-3; D ambiguous. In germline, CDR1 is FNHDT, CDR2 SITEND (reference sequence). Trimming cost V 2 bases and J 2 bases, with 15 bases left between them. The CDR3 runs to 16 residues. CDR3 region: CASSIPRLGDAETLYF. The CDR3 bases that were read are TGTGCCAGCAGTATTCCCCGGCTCGGAGATGCAGAAACGCTGTAT.

About this clone: Genes and germline come from the mouse. The CDR3 extends 1 residue past the end of the read, so its final part is completed from the germline J gene. The V and J genes are TRBV26 and TRBJ2-3, with 9 positions matching TRBD2. This CDR3 has 17 amino acids. CDR1 and CDR2 from the germline V gene are KGHPV and FQNQEV (reference sequence). Trimming cost V 0 bases and J 1 base; bases outside gene matches: 5. CDR3 sequence reads: CASSLSPGGVGAETLYF. The DNA read from the CDR3 is TGTGCCAGCAGTCTGTCGCCTGGGGGGGTAGGTGCAGAAACGCTGTAT.